Listed here are 10 T cell receptor beta chains from one sample, sequenced in a study of T cells in Graves' hyperthyroidism and ophthalmopathy. Template material for amplifying TCR beta CDR3 regions consisted of RNA transcripts. First-round RT-PCR with HTBI primers amplified the TCR CDR3 region. Via MiXCR, TCRdb re-called the multiplex PCR reads, giving one row per CDR3 protein. The sample carries 500,000 to 600,000 distinct CDR3 sequences, approximately 20% recorded once. Sequencing input: blood. These receptors were collected from a man aged 40-49 years with Graves' ophthalmopathy.

The chain carries TRBV20-1 and TRBJ2-3; 9 nucleotides align to TRBD2. The V and J ends lost 6 bases and 2 bases, in that order; junction bases with no gene match: 9. Germline CDR1 is DFQATT and CDR2 is SNEGSKA (reference sequence). CDR3 length equals 15 residues. In DNA form, the CDR3 reads TGCAGTGCCAATAGCGGGAGTGGTATCACAGATACGCAGTATTTT. Protein product: CSANSGSGITDTQYF.

The gene calls are TRBV14 and TRBJ2-2, with TRBD1 as a possible D gene (5 bases). The germline V gene has CDR1 SGHDN and CDR2 FVKESK. This CDR3 contains 15 residues. The V gene lost 4 bases and the J gene lost 1 base, with 10 bases spanning the gap. The CDR3 nucleotides read TGTGCCAGCAGCCTTAGGGGCGGGAACACCGGGGAGCTGTTTTTT. It specifies CASSLRGGNTGELFF.

This clonotype was picked up a small number of times. J is TRBJ2-1 and V is TRBV3-1; the match to TRBD2 covers 10 bases. The trim removed 1 base at V and 0 bases at J, leaving 9 bases unmatched. The CDR3 is 19 amino acids. The V gene's germline CDR1 is LGHDT and CDR2 YNNKEL (reference sequence). The CDR3 is CASSQVAASGRGSYNEQFF. The CDR3 DNA follows: TGTGCCAGCAGCCAAGTTGCAGCTAGCGGGAGAGGCTCCTACAATGAGCAGTTCTTC.

In this sample, this clonotype turned up a few times. The rearrangement uses TRBV7-6 and TRBJ2-7, with D perhaps TRBD2 (6 bases). The CDR3 is 15 residues long. The V and J ends lost 1 base and 3 bases respectively, with 13 bases between them. Germline values: CDR1 SGHVS, CDR2 FNYEAQ. The CDR3 coding sequence is TGTGCCAGCAGCTTAGGACGGGACTCAAACTACGAGCAGTACTTC. Protein product: CASSLGRDSNYEQYF.

This clonotype turned up a few times. The rearrangement joins TRBV20-1 to TRBJ2-1; D gene uncertain. CDR3 length equals 11 residues. The germline V and J ends were trimmed by 6 bases and 3 bases, with 6 bases remaining between them. The germline CDR1 and CDR2 sequences are DFQATT and SNEGSKA (reference sequence). CDR3 nucleotides: TGCAGTGCCGACGACTACAATGAGCAGTTCTTC. Protein product: CSADDYNEQFF.

CDR3 DNA: TGCAGTGCTAGAGTCTGGTCACTTCAAGAGACCCAGTACTTC. Protein sequence: CSARVWSLQETQYF. The chain carries TRBV20-1 and TRBJ2-5; D is unresolved. The CDR3 runs 14 residues. Germline assignment: CDR1 DFQATT and CDR2 SNEGSKA (reference sequence). V lost 1 base, J lost 2 bases, and 11 bases lay in between.

This chain joins TRBV2 and TRBJ2-7; no clear D. The V gene's germline CDR1 is SNHLY and CDR2 FYNNEI. There are 14 residues in the CDR3. Trimming shortened V by 8 bases and J by 2 bases, and 16 bases separated the two germline ends. In DNA form, the CDR3 reads TGTGCCAGCCGAGACCCTAGAACACCCTACGAGCAGTACTTC. Translated: CASRDPRTPYEQYF. The complete variable domain, with remaining parts taken from reference TRBV2 and TRBJ2-7, reads EPEVTQTPSHQVTQMGQEVILRCVPISNHLYFYWYRQILGQKVEFLVSFYNNEISEKSEIFDDQFSVERPDGSNFTLKIRSTKLEDSAMYFCASRDPRTPYEQYFGPGTRLTVT.

V is TRBV6-1 and J is TRBJ2-2; 9 bases fit TRBD1. The CDR3 contains 14 residues. The V gene end was trimmed by 6 bases and the J gene end by 7 bases; junction bases not matched to a gene: 6. CDR1 and CDR2 (germline): MNHNS, SASEGT. The CDR3 region has the DNA TGTGCCAGCAGGCGGGACAGGGCGGGCGGGGAGCTGTTTTTT. It yields the protein CASRRDRAGGELFF.

This clonotype was recorded many times. J is TRBJ2-5 and V is TRBV6-1, with TRBD2 identical over 8 bases. The J segment lost 1 base and the V segment lost 8 bases, leaving 3 bases of the junction unmatched. Germline V gives CDR1 MNHNS, CDR2 SASEGT. There are 13 residues in the CDR3. This chain's CDR3 is CASGRGVQETQYF. The CDR3 DNA sequence: TGTGCCAGCGGGCGGGGGGTCCAAGAGACCCAGTACTTC.

This rearrangement joins TRBV5-4 to TRBJ2-3, with D unresolved. The germline V and J ends were trimmed by 1 base and 6 bases, with 15 bases remaining between them. The CDR3 is 15 amino acids. Germline CDR1 and CDR2: SGHNT and YYREEE (reference sequence). CDR3 protein: CASSLRGRRPDTQYF. In nucleotides, the CDR3 is TGTGCCAGCAGCTTGAGAGGACGGCGCCCGGATACGCAGTATTTT.